The 25 T cell receptor beta chains listed next were all sequenced from one sample in a study of cytomegalovirus exposure and HLA in healthy donors. Sequencing was performed with immunoSEQ multiplex PCR; in TCRdb, only in-frame clones are kept and a portion is missing. This sample has around 260,000 clones, with 90% found just once. Specimen: PBMCs. The receptors derive from a woman between 25 and 40 years old in good health and CMV-seronegative.

This clone is a singleton in its sample. The V call is TRBV6-1, the J call TRBJ2-3; 7 nucleotides match TRBD2. Germline V gene lookup returns CDR1 MNHNS and CDR2 SASEGT. V dropped 9 bases and J dropped 4; count of bases not matched to a gene: 7. The CDR3 covers 13 residues. The CDR3 is CARGGRTPDTQYF. CDR3 nucleotide sequence: TGTGCCAGGGGGGGGAGGACCCCAGATACGCAGTATTTT.

V is TRBV7-3 and J is TRBJ2-1; 8 bases are shared with TRBD2. CDR3 length: 15 residues. CDR1 SGHTA and CDR2 FQGTGA come from the germline V gene. The ends lost 5 bases at V and 0 bases at J; junction bases unmatched: 3. CDR3 amino acids: CASSNSGSSYNEQFF. DNA of the CDR3: TGTGCCAGCAGCAACAGCGGGAGCTCCTACAATGAGCAGTTCTTC.

The chain joins TRBV2 to TRBJ2-5, with 11 bases lining up with TRBD1. The CDR3 is 13 residues long. Trimming cost V 8 bases and J 7 bases; bases outside gene matches: 6. Germline CDR1 is SNHLY and CDR2 is FYNNEI. The CDR3 region has the DNA TGTGCCAGCCTTGGGACAGGGGGTAGGACCCAGTACTTC. It yields the protein CASLGTGGRTQYF.

The chain carries TRBV15 and TRBJ1-5; D is unclear. CDR3 size: 17 residues. V was shortened by 0 bases and J by 0 bases, with 12 bases between the two germline ends. Germline CDR1 reads LNHNV; CDR2 reads YYDKDF (reference sequence). The CDR3 loop reads CATSRDYLENSNQPQHF. CDR3 DNA: TGTGCCACCAGCAGAGATTATTTGGAAAATAGCAATCAGCCCCAGCATTTT.

The chain is built from TRBV6-6 and TRBJ1-4, with D unresolved. Trimming shortened V by 2 bases and J by 3 bases, and 1 base separated the two germline ends. Germline assignment: CDR1 MNHNY and CDR2 SVGAGI (reference sequence). The CDR3 consists of 12 residues. CDR3 in DNA: TGTGCCAGCAGTTACCCTAATGAAAAACTGTTTTTT. Translation: CASSYPNEKLFF.

This chain connects TRBV29-1 to TRBJ1-2; D remains unclear. CDR1 SQVTM and CDR2 ANQGSEA come from the germline V gene. The CDR3 totals 14 residues. The germline V and J ends were trimmed by 0 bases and 2 bases, with 10 bases remaining between them. The CDR3 spells CSVEDHGENYGYTF. CDR3 nucleotide sequence: TGCAGCGTTGAAGATCACGGGGAAAACTATGGCTACACCTTC.

V and J are TRBV28 and TRBJ2-1; TRBD2 matches 10 bases. Germline CDR1 reads MDHEN; CDR2 reads SYDVKM. The CDR3 runs 16 residues. The trim removed 3 bases at V and 6 bases at J, leaving 8 bases unmatched. DNA for the CDR3: TGTGCCAGCAGTTTGATCGTGCTAGCGGGAGCCAATGAGCAGTTCTTC. This codes for CASSLIVLAGANEQFF.

V gene TRBV6-6 combines with J gene TRBJ2-3; D is unclear. Trimming pared 5 bases from V and 3 bases from J, leaving 18 bases between. Germline V gives CDR1 MNHNY, CDR2 SVGAGI (reference sequence). The CDR3 runs 16 residues. The CDR3 reads CASSADPFSWTDTQYF. The DNA for the CDR3 is TGTGCCAGCAGTGCCGACCCTTTTTCATGGACAGATACGCAGTATTTT.

The genes are TRBV7-9 and TRBJ2-7; TRBD2 is a possible D gene (5 bases). The germline gives CDR1 SEHNR, CDR2 FQNEAQ (reference sequence). The V gene lost 4 bases and the J gene lost 7 bases, with 11 bases spanning the gap. The CDR3 loop spans 12 amino acids. The CDR3 reads CASSSTGWEQYF. The DNA for the CDR3 is TGTGCCAGCAGCTCCACGGGGTGGGAGCAGTACTTC.

This clone has only one observation. This rearrangement joins TRBV7-9 to TRBJ2-1; no reliable D call. The germline V gene encodes CDR1 SEHNR and CDR2 FQNEAQ (reference sequence). V was shortened by 6 bases and J by 4 bases, with 19 bases between the two germline ends. The CDR3 length is 16 residues. The CDR3 sequence: CASSPPAGPEYNEQFF. The CDR3 nucleotides read TGTGCCAGCAGTCCCCCCGCAGGTCCAGAGTACAATGAGCAGTTCTTC.

The J gene is TRBJ1-4, the V gene TRBV29-1; 7 bases map to TRBD1. Germline assignment: CDR1 SQVTM and CDR2 ANQGSEA. Losses at the gene ends were 7 bases for V and 8 bases for J; bases not matched to a gene: 10. The CDR3 runs to 13 residues. DNA for the CDR3: TGCAGCGGATTGACAGGGAAGGGGGAAAAACTGTTTTTT. This codes for CSGLTGKGEKLFF.

The chain has TRBV7-9 and TRBJ2-7; tentatively, D is TRBD1 (6 bases). The germline V gene has CDR1 SEHNR and CDR2 FQNEAQ (reference sequence). The CDR3 is 14 residues long. Trimming cost V 6 bases and J 2 bases, with 14 bases left between them. As DNA, the CDR3 is TGTGCCAGCAGTGGGAAGGGGGTCACCTACGAGCAGTACTTC. Translated, it gives CASSGKGVTYEQYF.

The genes are TRBV7-2 and TRBJ2-5; TRBD1 matches at 7 bases. Trimming removed 3 bases from V and 4 bases from J; junction bases left unmatched: 2. The CDR3 covers 13 residues. CDR1 SGHTA and CDR2 FQGNSA come from the germline V gene. The CDR3, as DNA: TGTGCCAGCAGCTTTAACAGGGGAGAGACCCAGTACTTC. It yields the protein CASSFNRGETQYF.

The genes are TRBV11-2 and TRBJ2-5; TRBD2 agrees at 13 bases. Germline trimming cut 5 bases from V and 1 base from J; bases unmatched to any gene: 4. Per germline, CDR1 SGHAT and CDR2 FQNNGV. This CDR3 has 16 residues. CDR3 nucleotides: TGTGCCAGCAGCGGCAGACTAGCGGGGGGCCAAGAGACCCAGTACTTC. This gives the protein CASSGRLAGGQETQYF.

The chain is built from TRBV2 and TRBJ2-1; 8 nucleotides match TRBD2. With 8 bases clipped from V and 10 bases from J, the junction kept 13 bases outside the gene matches. Germline V lookup: CDR1 SNHLY, CDR2 FYNNEI. This CDR3 has 14 residues. DNA for the CDR3: TGTGCCAGCGGAGTGGTTCCAGCGGGAGTCGAGCAGTTCTTC. This codes for CASGVVPAGVEQFF. The full variable domain, rest sourced from reference TRBV2 and TRBJ2-1, is EPEVTQTPSHQVTQMGQEVILRCVPISNHLYFYWYRQILGQKVEFLVSFYNNEISEKSEIFDDQFSVERPDGSNFTLKIRSTKLEDSAMYFCASGVVPAGVEQFFGPGTRLTVL.

The CDR3 loop is CASSEGGQGSRGRETQYF. DNA for the CDR3: TGCGCCAGCAGTGAAGGGGGTCAGGGGTCCCGGGGCAGGGAGACCCAGTACTTC. J is TRBJ2-5 and V is TRBV10-1, with D perhaps TRBD1 (6 bases). V lost 3 bases, J lost 5 bases, and 25 bases lay in between. The germline V gene has CDR1 WNHNN and CDR2 SYGVQD (reference sequence). CDR3 length: 18 residues.

The chain uses TRBV27 and TRBJ2-3; D is ambiguous. Germline V lookup: CDR1 MNHEY, CDR2 SMNVEV (reference sequence). The CDR3 loop spans 14 amino acids. Trimming cost V 1 base and J 4 bases, with 9 bases left between them. Written as DNA, the CDR3 is TGTGCCAGCAGTTTATTGAAGCCGGCAGATACGCAGTATTTT. The encoded protein is CASSLLKPADTQYF.

V gene TRBV28 combines with J gene TRBJ1-4; possibly TRBD1 for D (5 bases). The V end lost 3 bases, the J end lost 6 bases, and 17 bases lay between the germline ends. CDR1 is MDHEN, CDR2 SYDVKM, per germline. This CDR3 is 16 amino acids long. Written as DNA, the CDR3 is TGTGCCAGCAGTTTCCCCTGGGAGGAGGGGTATGAAAAACTGTTTTTT. It specifies CASSFPWEEGYEKLFF. Full variable domain (rest looked up from reference TRBV28 and TRBJ1-4): DVKVTQSSRYLVKRTGEKVFLECVQDMDHENMFWYRQDPGLGLRLIYFSYDVKMKEKGDIPEGYSVSREKKERFSLILESASTNQTSMYLCASSFPWEEGYEKLFFGSGTQLSVL.

The rearrangement joins TRBV6-4 to TRBJ2-7; the match to TRBD2 covers 9 bases. Per the germline V gene, CDR1 is MRHNA and CDR2 is SNTAGT. The CDR3 is made up of 15 amino acids. V dropped 6 bases and J dropped 2; count of bases not matched to a gene: 8. CDR3 nucleotides: TGTGCCAGCAGGCGAATAGCGGGAGCCCCCTACGAGCAGTACTTC. Encoded protein: CASRRIAGAPYEQYF.

This rearrangement joins TRBV4-3 to TRBJ2-7; D may be TRBD1 (5 bases). V gave up 0 bases and J gave up 2 bases, with 8 bases separating them. Germline V gene sequence: CDR1 LGHNA, CDR2 YSLEER. CDR3 length: 14 amino acids. For the CDR3, the DNA is TGCGCCAGCAGCCAAGAGCCAGGGACCTACGAGCAGTACTTC. It encodes CASSQEPGTYEQYF.

The rearrangement links TRBV27 to TRBJ2-7; TRBD1 matches 7 bases. There are 13 residues in the CDR3. The J segment lost 4 bases and the V segment lost 4 bases, leaving 4 bases of the junction unmatched. Germline V gives CDR1 MNHEY, CDR2 SMNVEV (reference sequence). The CDR3 bases are TGTGCCAGCAGTTGGGGACAGAGTTACGAGCAGTACTTC. Protein sequence: CASSWGQSYEQYF.

This clone was found once. This sequence joins TRBV15 and TRBJ2-3; 7 nucleotides line up with TRBD2. Germline V gene lookup returns CDR1 LNHNV and CDR2 YYDKDF (reference sequence). There are 17 residues in the CDR3. The ends lost 5 bases at V and 2 bases at J; junction bases unmatched: 13. The CDR3 DNA sequence: TGTGCCACCAGCCCCCCTCCGCTAGCGGACTACACAGATACGCAGTATTTT. Protein sequence: CATSPPPLADYTDTQYF.

This clone was found once. The chain combines TRBV2 with TRBJ1-5; 8 nucleotides match TRBD1. CDR1 is SNHLY and CDR2 is FYNNEI in the germline V gene. The CDR3 is made up of 15 amino acids. V trimming: 4 bases; J trimming: 3 bases; junction bases outside the gene matches: 5. The CDR3, as DNA: TGTGCCAGCAGTGTCCAGGGGGCATTCAATCAGCCCCAGCATTTT. This codes for CASSVQGAFNQPQHF.

The V and J genes are TRBV28 and TRBJ2-7; the D gene is possibly TRBD2 (6 bases). Germline lookup yields CDR1 MDHEN and CDR2 SYDVKM. There are 13 residues in the CDR3. V dropped 2 bases and J dropped 5 bases, with 10 bases sitting between them. CDR3 DNA: TGTGCCAGCAGTTTAGAAGGGGAGGACGAGCAGTACTTC. This translates into CASSLEGEDEQYF.

This chain uses TRBV9 with TRBJ2-1; possibly TRBD1 for D (5 bases). Germline V CDR1 and CDR2: SGDLS, YYNGEE. This CDR3 is built from 14 residues. Trimming stripped 4 bases from V and 2 bases from J, with 10 bases between. The CDR3 nucleotides read TGTGCCAGCAGCCCTTGGACACCCTACAATGAGCAGTTCTTC. As protein: CASSPWTPYNEQFF.